These 7 T cell receptor beta chains share one sample of origin, sequenced in a study of blood T cell repertoires in COVID-19. Measured with immunoSEQ multiplex PCR; TCRdb has only the in-frame clones, and not every one. Of roughly 130,000 clones detected, about four fifths appear once; the ten largest clones hold less than 20%. Sequenced sample: peripheral blood. These receptors came from a woman between 45 and 60 years old with acute or convalescent COVID-19.

The chain links TRBV5-1 to TRBJ1-2, with D maybe TRBD1 (5 bases). Looked up from germline, CDR1 is SGHRS and CDR2 is YFSETQ. This CDR3 comprises 14 residues. Deletions cut 0 bases from V and 4 bases from J, with 10 bases between. The CDR3 region has the DNA TGCGCCAGCAGCTTGGGCGGGACCTTCTATGGCTACACCTTC. This sequence encodes CASSLGGTFYGYTF.

The chain links TRBV28 to TRBJ1-5; D not certain. Germline V CDR1 and CDR2: MDHEN, SYDVKM. CDR3 length: 11 amino acids. V was trimmed by 5 bases and J by 5 bases, leaving 4 bases between them. The CDR3 DNA is TGTGCCAGCAGTACTGATCAGCCCCAGCATTTT. Amino acid sequence: CASSTDQPQHF. Combining the CDR3 with reference TRBV28 and TRBJ1-5 gives the whole variable domain DVKVTQSSRYLVKRTGEKVFLECVQDMDHENMFWYRQDPGLGLRLIYFSYDVKMKEKGDIPEGYSVSREKKERFSLILESASTNQTSMYLCASSTDQPQHFGDGTRLSIL.

The chain carries TRBV5-1 and TRBJ1-1, with D tentatively TRBD1 (5 bases). V lost 4 bases and J 3 bases, leaving 10 bases between the germline ends. The CDR3 is 13 residues long. Germline CDR1 and CDR2: SGHRS and YFSETQ. Here the CDR3 reads CASSPQGYTEAFF. The CDR3, as DNA: TGCGCCAGCAGCCCTCAGGGTTACACTGAAGCTTTCTTT. The full variable domain, completed using reference TRBV5-1 and TRBJ1-1, is KAGVTQTPRYLIKTRGQQVTLSCSPISGHRSVSWYQQTPGQGLQFLFEYFSETQRNKGNFPGRFSGRQFSNSRSEMNVSTLELGDSALYLCASSPQGYTEAFFGQGTRLTVV.

V gene TRBV6-1 combines with J gene TRBJ1-5; 8 bases match TRBD1. The germline V gene has CDR1 MNHNS and CDR2 SASEGT. With V trimmed by 2 bases and J by 4 bases, 1 base remained unmatched. The CDR3 is 14 residues long. The CDR3 nucleotides read TGTGCCAGCAGTGAAAACAGGGGGAATCAGCCCCAGCATTTT. As protein: CASSENRGNQPQHF.

This clone showed up just once. The chain uses TRBV6-5 and TRBJ1-2, with a possible D match to TRBD1 (5 bases). The CDR3 contains 10 residues. The V gene lost 11 bases and the J gene lost 7 bases, with 11 bases spanning the gap. Germline V CDR1 and CDR2: MNHEY, SVGAGI. CDR3 region: CAGAEGGYTF. CDR3 bases: TGTGCCGGGGCCGAAGGTGGCTACACCTTC.

The V and J genes are TRBV6-5 and TRBJ2-7, with D tentatively TRBD1 (5 bases). Looked up from germline, CDR1 is MNHEY and CDR2 is SVGAGI. Between the trimmed V and J ends, which lost 8 bases and 8 bases, there was a span of 22 bases. This CDR3 is 14 amino acids long. CDR3 sequence: CASHRTSQPPQQYF. The CDR3 nucleotides are TGTGCCAGCCACCGGACATCCCAGCCCCCTCAGCAGTACTTC.

The chain recombines TRBV5-1 with TRBJ1-6; the match to TRBD1 covers 8 bases. The V and J ends lost 2 bases and 6 bases, in that order; junction bases with no gene match: 10. The CDR3 loop spans 17 amino acids. Per the germline V gene, CDR1 is SGHRS and CDR2 is YFSETQ. The CDR3 nucleotides read TGCGCCAGCAGCTTCATGGGGGCAGGGGGCTCTAATTCACCCCTCCACTTT. Protein product: CASSFMGAGGSNSPLHF.